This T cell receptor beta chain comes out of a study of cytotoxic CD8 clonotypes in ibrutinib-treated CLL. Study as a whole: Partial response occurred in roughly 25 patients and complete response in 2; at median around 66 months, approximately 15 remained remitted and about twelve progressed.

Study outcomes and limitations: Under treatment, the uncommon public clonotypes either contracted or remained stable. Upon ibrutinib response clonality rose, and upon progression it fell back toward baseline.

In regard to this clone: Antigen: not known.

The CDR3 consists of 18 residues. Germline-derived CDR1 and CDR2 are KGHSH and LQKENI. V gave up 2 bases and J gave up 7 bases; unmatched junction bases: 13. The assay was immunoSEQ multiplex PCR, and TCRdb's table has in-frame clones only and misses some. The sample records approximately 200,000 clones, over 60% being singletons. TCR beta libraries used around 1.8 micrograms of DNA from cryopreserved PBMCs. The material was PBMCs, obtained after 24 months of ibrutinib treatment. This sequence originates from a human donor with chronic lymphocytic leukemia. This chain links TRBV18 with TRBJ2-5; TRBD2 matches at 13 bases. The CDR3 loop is CASSPILGLAGDGGTQYF. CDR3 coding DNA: TGTGCCAGCTCACCAATACTTGGACTAGCGGGAGACGGAGGGACCCAGTACTTC.